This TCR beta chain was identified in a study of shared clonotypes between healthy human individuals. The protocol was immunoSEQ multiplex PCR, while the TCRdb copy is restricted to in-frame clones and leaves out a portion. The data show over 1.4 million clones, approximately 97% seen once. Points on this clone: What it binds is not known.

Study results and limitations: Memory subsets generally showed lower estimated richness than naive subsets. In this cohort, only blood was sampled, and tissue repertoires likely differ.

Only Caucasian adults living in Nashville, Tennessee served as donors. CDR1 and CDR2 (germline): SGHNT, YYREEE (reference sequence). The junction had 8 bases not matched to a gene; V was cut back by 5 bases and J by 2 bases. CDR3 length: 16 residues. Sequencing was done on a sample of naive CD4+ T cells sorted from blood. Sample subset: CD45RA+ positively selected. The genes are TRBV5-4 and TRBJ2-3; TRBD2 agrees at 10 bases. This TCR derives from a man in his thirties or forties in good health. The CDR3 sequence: CASRGAGGSITDTQYF. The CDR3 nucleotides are TGTGCCAGCAGGGGAGCGGGAGGGTCAATCACAGATACGCAGTATTTT.